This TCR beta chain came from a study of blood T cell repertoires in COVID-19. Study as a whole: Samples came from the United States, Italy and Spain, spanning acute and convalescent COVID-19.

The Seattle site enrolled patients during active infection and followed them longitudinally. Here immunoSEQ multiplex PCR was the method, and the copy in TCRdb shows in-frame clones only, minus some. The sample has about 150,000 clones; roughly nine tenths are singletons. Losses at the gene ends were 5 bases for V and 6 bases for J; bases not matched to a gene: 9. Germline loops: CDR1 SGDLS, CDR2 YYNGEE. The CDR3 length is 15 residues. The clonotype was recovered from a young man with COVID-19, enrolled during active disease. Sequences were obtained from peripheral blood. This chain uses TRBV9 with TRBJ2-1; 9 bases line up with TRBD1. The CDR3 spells CASRDDRGNFNEQFF. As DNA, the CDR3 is TGTGCCAGCAGGGATGACAGGGGGAATTTCAATGAGCAGTTCTTC.